Each of the 7 T cell receptor beta chains below was sequenced from the same sample in a study of cytomegalovirus exposure and HLA in healthy donors. PCR used 60 Vbeta primers and 13 Jbeta primers. The data were produced by immunoSEQ multiplex PCR, yet TCRdb's version contains in-frame clones alone and is incomplete. Of some 130,000 clones listed, more than 70% are singletons. Sequencing was carried out using PBMCs. These receptors were taken from a man aged 35 to 55 in good health and CMV-seronegative.

V is TRBV6-1 and J is TRBJ1-1; TRBD1 matches 7 bases. J lost 7 bases, V lost 3 bases, and 8 bases had no gene match. Looked up from germline, CDR1 is MNHNS and CDR2 is SASEGT. The CDR3 contains 14 residues. The CDR3 sequence: CASSDPTGEREAFF. In nucleotides, the CDR3 is TGTGCCAGCAGTGATCCCACAGGGGAACGTGAAGCTTTCTTT.

The rearrangement joins TRBV10-3 to TRBJ2-5; 16 nucleotides align to TRBD2. CDR1 and CDR2 (germline): ENHRY, SYGVKD. With 4 bases clipped from V and 5 bases from J, the junction kept 10 bases outside the gene matches. This CDR3 comprises 18 residues. CDR3 region: CAISGGTSGRAVYETQYF. The CDR3 DNA follows: TGTGCCATCAGTGGAGGGACTAGCGGGAGGGCCGTTTATGAGACCCAGTACTTC.

This clone came up once. The genes are TRBV19 and TRBJ1-1; TRBD1 aligns across 8 bases. Germline V gene lookup returns CDR1 LNHDA and CDR2 SQIVND (reference sequence). CDR3 length: 14 residues. The trim removed 3 bases at V and 7 bases at J, leaving 7 bases unmatched. This CDR3 reads CASSIQGARGEAFF. In DNA, the CDR3 is TGTGCCAGTAGTATTCAGGGGGCCAGGGGTGAAGCTTTCTTT.

This chain uses TRBV7-9 with TRBJ2-7, with TRBD1 matching 7 bases. Trimming took 4 bases from V and 5 from J; bases not matched to a gene: 11. Germline CDR1 is SEHNR and CDR2 is FQNEAQ (reference sequence). CDR3 length: 15 residues. CDR3 region: CASSSRRDSAHEQYF. The CDR3, as DNA: TGTGCCAGCAGCTCCCGCCGGGACAGCGCCCACGAGCAGTACTTC.

The rearrangement joins TRBV7-3 to TRBJ2-1; 7 nucleotides line up with TRBD2. V lost 5 bases to trimming and J lost 8 bases; unmatched junction nucleotides: 6. The germline CDR1 and CDR2 sequences are SGHTA and FQGTGA. The CDR3 is 13 amino acids. Here the CDR3 reads CASSARDYHEQFF. CDR3 nucleotides: TGTGCCAGCAGCGCTAGGGACTATCATGAGCAGTTCTTC.

This clone was found once. The chain carries TRBV5-1 and TRBJ2-1, with 9 bases identical to TRBD2. V shed 1 base, J shed 5 bases, and the junction held 7 bases outside the gene matches. Germline lookup yields CDR1 SGHRS and CDR2 YFSETQ. CDR3 length: 16 amino acids. CDR3 nucleotide sequence: TGCGCCAGCAGCTTGAGGGCGGGGGGGCCCCACAATGAGCAGTTCTTC. It yields the protein CASSLRAGGPHNEQFF.

This sequence joins TRBV5-1 and TRBJ2-2; D is possibly TRBD1 (5 bases). The germline V and J ends were trimmed by 2 bases and 0 bases, with 8 bases remaining between them. The CDR3 spans 15 residues. The germline V gene encodes CDR1 SGHRS and CDR2 YFSETQ. The CDR3 region is CASSLRTTNTGELFF. For the CDR3, the DNA is TGCGCCAGCAGCTTAAGGACAACGAACACCGGGGAGCTGTTTTTT. The full variable domain, its missing parts supplied by reference TRBV5-1 and TRBJ2-2, is KAGVTQTPRYLIKTRGQQVTLSCSPISGHRSVSWYQQTPGQGLQFLFEYFSETQRNKGNFPGRFSGRQFSNSRSEMNVSTLELGDSALYLCASSLRTTNTGELFFGEGSRLTVL.